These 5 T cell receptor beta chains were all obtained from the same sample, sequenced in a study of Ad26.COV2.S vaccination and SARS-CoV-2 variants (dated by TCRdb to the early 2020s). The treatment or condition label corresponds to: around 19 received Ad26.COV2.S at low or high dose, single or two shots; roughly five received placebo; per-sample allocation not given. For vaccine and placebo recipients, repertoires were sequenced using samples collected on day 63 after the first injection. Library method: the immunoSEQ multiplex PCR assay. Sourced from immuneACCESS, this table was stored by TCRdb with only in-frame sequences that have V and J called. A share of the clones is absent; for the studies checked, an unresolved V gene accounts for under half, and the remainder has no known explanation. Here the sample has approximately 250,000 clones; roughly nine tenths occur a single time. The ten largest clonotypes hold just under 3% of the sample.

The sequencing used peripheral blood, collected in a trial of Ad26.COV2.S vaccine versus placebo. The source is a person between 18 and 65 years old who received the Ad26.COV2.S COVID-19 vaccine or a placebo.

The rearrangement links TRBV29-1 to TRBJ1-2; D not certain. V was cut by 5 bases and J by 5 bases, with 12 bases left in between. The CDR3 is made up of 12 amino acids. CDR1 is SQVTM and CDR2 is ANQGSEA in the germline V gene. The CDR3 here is CSVWAGNYGYTF. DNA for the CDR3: TGCAGCGTTTGGGCGGGCAATTATGGCTACACCTTC.

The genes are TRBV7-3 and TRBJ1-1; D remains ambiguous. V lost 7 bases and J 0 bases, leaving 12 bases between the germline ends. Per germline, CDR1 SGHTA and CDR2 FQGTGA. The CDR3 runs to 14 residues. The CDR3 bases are TGTGCCAGCACCCCCTCGGGGTTGAACACTGAAGCTTTCTTT. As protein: CASTPSGLNTEAFF.

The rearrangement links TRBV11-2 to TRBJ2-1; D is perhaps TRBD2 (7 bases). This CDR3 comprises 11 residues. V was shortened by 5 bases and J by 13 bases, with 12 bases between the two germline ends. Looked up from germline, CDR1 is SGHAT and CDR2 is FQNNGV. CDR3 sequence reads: CASSLRGAQFF. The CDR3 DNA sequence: TGTGCCAGCAGCCTCCGGGGGGCCCAGTTCTTC.

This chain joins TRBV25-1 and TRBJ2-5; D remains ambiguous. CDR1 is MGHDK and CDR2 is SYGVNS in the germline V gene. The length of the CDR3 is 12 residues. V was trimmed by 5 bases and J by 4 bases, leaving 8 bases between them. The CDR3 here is CASSRGLETQYF. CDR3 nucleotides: TGTGCCAGCAGTCGCGGTCTAGAGACCCAGTACTTC.

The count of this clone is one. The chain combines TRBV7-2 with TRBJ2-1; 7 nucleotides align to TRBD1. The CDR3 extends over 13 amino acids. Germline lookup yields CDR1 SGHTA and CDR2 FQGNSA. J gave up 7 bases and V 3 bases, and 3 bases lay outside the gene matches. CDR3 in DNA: TGTGCCAGCAGCTTTATACAGGGGAATGAGCAGTTCTTC. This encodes CASSFIQGNEQFF. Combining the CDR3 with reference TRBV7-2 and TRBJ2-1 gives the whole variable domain GAGVSQSPSNKVTEKGKDVELRCDPISGHTALYWYRQSLGQGLEFLIYFQGNSAPDKSGLPSDRFSAERTGGSVSTLTIQRTQQEDSAVYLCASSFIQGNEQFFGPGTRLTVL.